The subject of this entry is one T cell receptor (beta chain). What it recognizes is unknown. Each sample had roughly 10^5 TCR templates assayed. Measured with immunoSEQ multiplex PCR; TCRdb has only the in-frame clones, and not every one. Here the sample spans over 65,000 clones, around 95% being singletons. The entry originates in a study of siplizumab effects on memory and regulatory T cells. Findings and caveats of the study: To unstimulated subsets, only a minor fraction of alloreactive clones could be mapped. Siplizumab significantly reduced alloreactive sequences traceable to unstimulated CD4+ memory cells.

The CDR3 has 14 residues. The J segment lost 5 bases and the V segment lost 1 base, leaving 4 bases of the junction unmatched. CDR1 and CDR2 (germline): SGHVS, FQNEAQ. V usage is TRBV7-8 and J usage is TRBJ2-7, with 8 bases identical to TRBD1. Sequenced sample: CD8+ T cells sorted from blood. The receptor's source is a human donor in good health. CDR3 residues: CASSLEDRVNEQYF. As DNA, the CDR3 is TGTGCCAGCAGCTTAGAGGACAGGGTCAACGAGCAGTACTTC.